By sample share, the clone carrying this T cell receptor beta chain is large. This sample is part of a study of control samples from healthy donors and cancer patients. Profiling relied on immunoSEQ multiplex PCR, and the TCRdb table lists in-frame clones only, not all of them. This table holds 35,000 to 55,000 clones, 60% to 80% found once. CDR1 and CDR2 (germline): MNHEY, SMNVEV (reference sequence). The CDR3 is made up of 13 amino acids. Trimming cost V 6 bases and J 14 bases, with 17 bases left between them. This receptor was identified in a male donor with melanoma. J is TRBJ1-6 and V is TRBV27; maybe TRBD1 (6 bases). The sequenced material came from formalin-fixed, paraffin-embedded tissue. CDR3 loop: CASRAGTSLTLHF. In DNA form, the CDR3 reads TGTGCCAGCAGGGCCGGGACATCTCTCACCCTCCACTTT.